This TCR beta chain was documented in a study of CD8 T cells in Susac syndrome. Reverse transcription used roughly 0.5 to 1 ug RNA and random hexamers. The immunoSEQ assay covered 54 Vbeta and 13 Jbeta segments for CDR3. TCRdb used MiXCR to reprocess the immunoSEQ multiplex PCR reads, holding one entry per CDR3 protein. The table has roughly 200,000 distinct CDR3 sequences, roughly 94% seen once. Each Susac syndrome patient had definite or probable disease by recently defined criteria. V lost 8 bases and J lost 2, with 10 bases in between. The CDR3 covers 11 residues. Germline CDR1 is DFQATT and CDR2 is SNEGSKA (reference sequence).

The rearrangement joins TRBV20-1 to TRBJ2-7, with a weak D call TRBD1 (6 bases). This clonotype originated in a human donor with Susac syndrome. Material: CD4+ T cells from PBMCs. The CDR3 loop is CSTHRAYEQYF. The CDR3 nucleotides are TGCAGTACACACAGGGCCTACGAGCAGTACTTC.